The clone carrying this TCR beta chain has only one observation. As yet, its antigen is unknown. Other nucleotide sequences in the sample specify the same CDR3. TCRdb keeps only in-frame clones here, not all; method: immunoSEQ multiplex PCR. The sample records 21,000 or so clones, 70% to 85% being singletons. The data derive from a study of OX40 agonist ivuxolimab in advanced cancers. Study-level background: In three patients, partial responses were observed, one with hepatocellular carcinoma and two with cutaneous melanoma.

The timepoints at which blood was sampled were baseline, cycle 4 day 1, and cycle 7 day 1. Whole-study findings and limits: Average numbers of expanded clones were greater in CD8+ T cells than in CD4+. A proportion of nonresponders additionally exhibited low normalized T-cell clonal expansion.

Specimen: CD4+ or CD8+ T cells sorted from blood, collected in a trial of the OX40 agonist ivuxolimab. The origin of this receptor is an adult with an advanced solid tumor such as melanoma, head and neck, liver or kidney cancer.

CDR3 amino acids: CASSQVPGTPYEQYF. As DNA, the CDR3 is TGCGCCAGCAGCCAAGTTCCAGGAACGCCTTACGAGCAGTACTTC. The J gene is TRBJ2-7, the V gene TRBV4-1; D is uncertain. This CDR3 has 15 amino acids. Germline values: CDR1 MGHRA, CDR2 YSYEKL. Between the trimmed V and J ends, which lost 1 base and 4 bases, there was a span of 14 bases.